This TCR beta chain is drawn from a study of CXCR3-negative and CXCR3-positive naive CD8 T cells. The TRB libraries of cDNA were built by UMI-labeled 5' RACE. One entry per CDR3 protein, without DNA, is what TCRdb gives after re-calling the 5' RACE reads. This sample's clone table lists 100,000 to 150,000 distinct CDR3 sequences. CDR3 length: 12 amino acids. Germline V gives CDR1 MNHEY, CDR2 SMNVEV (reference sequence). Material: naive CXCR3- CD8+ T cells from blood. Subset: CD45RO-CCR7+CD27+CD95- naive CD8+ T cells lacking CXCR3 (TNR3-). The chain is built from TRBV27 and TRBJ1-2; TCRdb gives TRBD1 as the D gene, but with no DNA this cannot be confirmed. The origin of this receptor is a human donor in good health. Some clones in this sample may be carry-over from other donors' samples. The CDR3 sequence: CASRQGTYGYTF.